This T cell receptor (beta chain) was observed in a study of blood T cell repertoires in COVID-19. Data came from immunoSEQ multiplex PCR; TCRdb stores just in-frame clones and leaves some out. The sample shows 200,000 to 250,000 clones, about 81% of them seen only once. Patients in Seattle were enrolled during active infection, then followed longitudinally. Deletions cut 7 bases from V and 0 bases from J, with 19 bases between. The CDR3 is 17 residues long. Looked up from germline, CDR1 is MDHEN and CDR2 is SYDVKM. The sequenced material came from peripheral blood. This TCR was sampled from a woman in her 70s with COVID-19, enrolled during active disease. The rearrangement uses TRBV28 and TRBJ1-5; D might be TRBD1 (5 bases). The CDR3 DNA is TGTGCCAGCATTCGACAACAGGTTCCCTATAGCAATCAGCCCCAGCATTTT. Amino acid sequence: CASIRQQVPYSNQPQHF.